Presented here are 13 T cell receptor beta chains from one specimen sequenced in a study of glioma-infiltrating T cells. TCR alpha and beta CDR3 regions were amplified from RNA using iRepertoire nested multiplex PCR. TCRdb used MiXCR to reprocess the multiplex PCR reads, holding one entry per CDR3 protein. The sample holds some 150,000 distinct CDR3 sequences; 39% are singletons and the top ten take around 20%. The source material was glioma tissue, nonneoplastic brain tissue, or PBMCs (not recorded which). The receptor source for this set is a human donor with low-grade glioma or glioblastoma, undergoing nonglioma brain surgery, or in good health (not recorded which).

Only a few counts were recorded for this clonotype. The chain carries TRBV6-6 and TRBJ2-5; TRBD2 agrees at 8 bases. Germline values: CDR1 MNHNY, CDR2 SVGAGI (reference sequence). The CDR3 consists of 15 residues. J gave up 5 bases and V 2 bases, and 7 bases lay outside the gene matches. In DNA form, the CDR3 reads TGTGCCAGCAGTTACGCTATAGCGGGATCGGAGACCCAGTACTTC. This codes for CASSYAIAGSETQYF.

CDR3 residues: CASSNLRNTEAFF. The DNA of the CDR3 is TGTGCCAGCAGCAATCTGAGGAACACTGAAGCTTTCTTT. This sequence joins TRBV11-2 and TRBJ1-1; D is ambiguous. Germline loops: CDR1 SGHAT, CDR2 FQNNGV. The CDR3 spans 13 residues. V was cut by 5 bases and J by 1 base, with 8 bases left in between.

CDR3 DNA sequence: TGCAGTGCTAGGTATCAGGGTTCAGATACGCAGTATTTT. Amino acids: CSARYQGSDTQYF. The V call is TRBV20-1, the J call TRBJ2-3; possible D gene TRBD1, 5 bases. This CDR3 is 13 amino acids long. Trimming stripped 3 bases from V and 4 bases from J, with 11 bases between. The V gene's germline CDR1 is DFQATT and CDR2 SNEGSKA (reference sequence).

This clonotype came up a few times. J is TRBJ2-1 and V is TRBV7-3; no reliable D call. Trimming removed 2 bases from V and 7 bases from J, with 9 bases in between. The CDR3 extends over 13 amino acids. Germline-derived CDR1 and CDR2 are SGHTA and FQGTGA. CDR3 sequence: CASSLGFGNEQFF. CDR3 bases: TGTGCCAGCAGCTTAGGGTTCGGTAATGAGCAGTTCTTC. Based on the CDR3 plus reference TRBV7-3 and TRBJ2-1, the full variable domain is GAGVSQTPSNKVTEKGKYVELRCDPISGHTALYWYRQSLGQGPEFLIYFQGTGAADDSGLPNDRFFAVRPEGSVSTLKIQRTERGDSAVYLCASSLGFGNEQFFGPGTRLTVL.

The chain employs TRBV4-1 and TRBJ1-3; possibly TRBD1 for D (5 bases). The CDR3 sequence is 12 residues long. Looked up from germline, CDR1 is MGHRA and CDR2 is YSYEKL. CDR3 in DNA: TGCGGGTGGGGGGGAGACGGAAACACCATATATTTT. This gives the protein CGWGGDGNTIYF.

The sample holds a few counts of this clonotype. The chain couples TRBV2 to TRBJ1-1, with D unclear. The germline CDR1 and CDR2 sequences are SNHLY and FYNNEI. Trimming took off 0 bases at V and 0 bases at J, with 5 bases between the two ends. This CDR3 is 14 amino acids long. CDR3 amino acids: CASSEAVLNTEAFF. CDR3 bases: TGTGCCAGCAGTGAAGCGGTTTTGAACACTGAAGCTTTCTTT.

The chain couples TRBV28 to TRBJ2-7; no reliable D call. Trimming removed 6 bases from V and 0 bases from J, with 9 bases in between. The CDR3 consists of 13 residues. Germline V lookup: CDR1 MDHEN, CDR2 SYDVKM. Written as DNA, the CDR3 is TGTGCCAGCAGCCCGCCGCCCTCCTACGAGCAGTACTTC. It specifies CASSPPPSYEQYF. The complete variable domain, with remaining parts taken from reference TRBV28 and TRBJ2-7, reads DVKVTQSSRYLVKRTGEKVFLECVQDMDHENMFWYRQDPGLGLRLIYFSYDVKMKEKGDIPEGYSVSREKKERFSLILESASTNQTSMYLCASSPPPSYEQYFGPGTRLTVT.

This chain connects TRBV12-3 or TRBV12-4 to TRBJ2-3; D is unresolved. V shed 6 bases and J shed 6 bases, with 10 bases lying between them. This CDR3 is built from 12 residues. The CDR3 loop is CASSSVPDTQYF. The CDR3 DNA is TGTGCCAGCAGCTCCGTTCCGGATACGCAGTATTTT.

In this sample, this clonotype turned up many times. The chain has TRBV10-3 and TRBJ1-1; unclear D gene. The CDR3 is 15 residues long. Trimming pared 11 bases from V and 1 base from J, leaving 20 bases between. Germline CDR1 reads ENHRY; CDR2 reads SYGVKD. The CDR3 here is CASQDPVSRNTEAFF. For the CDR3, the DNA is TGTGCCTCCCAGGACCCCGTGAGTCGGAACACTGAAGCTTTCTTT.

This chain links TRBV24-1 with TRBJ2-3; TRBD1 matches at 9 bases. CDR1 and CDR2 (germline): KGHDR, SFDVKD. This CDR3 is built from 15 residues. V gave up 3 bases and J gave up 4 bases; unmatched junction bases: 4. The CDR3 is CATSDPGTGSDTQYF. In nucleotides, the CDR3 is TGTGCCACCAGTGATCCCGGGACAGGGTCAGATACGCAGTATTTT.

By share, this clonotype counts as large. The rearrangement uses TRBV4-1 and TRBJ2-3; 7 bases agree with TRBD2. The CDR3 is 17 residues long. The germline V gene encodes CDR1 MGHRA and CDR2 YSYEKL. V lost 1 base and J lost 1; bases outside the gene matches: 8. CDR3 sequence reads: CASSQGLGGSGTDTQYF. In DNA, the CDR3 is TGCGCCAGCAGCCAAGGTTTGGGAGGGAGTGGCACAGATACGCAGTATTTT.

This clonotype was detected only a few times. The CDR3 reads CSALTYLETQYF. The CDR3 DNA sequence: TGCAGTGCCCTCACTTATTTGGAGACCCAGTACTTC. The chain joins TRBV20-1 to TRBJ2-5; unclear D gene. CDR1 is DFQATT and CDR2 is SNEGSKA in the germline V gene (reference sequence). The CDR3 runs to 12 residues. Trimming cost V 6 bases and J 5 bases, with 13 bases left between them.

This clonotype was counted a few times. The V and J genes are TRBV4-1 and TRBJ1-1; 8 bases fit TRBD1. The CDR3 spans 14 residues. Per germline, CDR1 MGHRA and CDR2 YSYEKL. With 1 base clipped from V and 11 bases from J, the junction kept 9 bases outside the gene matches. DNA for the CDR3: TGCGCCAGCAGCCAAGTATCAGGGGGCCCTGGGGCTTTCTTT. This encodes CASSQVSGGPGAFF.